The rows below give T cell receptor beta chains drawn from one sample of a study of OX40 agonist ivuxolimab in advanced cancers. Some clones are missing from TCRdb's copy, which holds only in-frame ones; the method was immunoSEQ multiplex PCR. This table holds 80,000 to 95,000 clones, approximately 86% found once. Specimen: CD4+ or CD8+ T cells sorted from blood, collected in a trial of the OX40 agonist ivuxolimab. All receptors come from an adult with an advanced solid tumor such as melanoma, head and neck, liver or kidney cancer. Both conserved end residues are part of each CDR3. The D gene is left open where the match is weak. Clone size is shown for a subset of rows, as once, few, many or a class of expanded clone.

TRBV9	.	TRBJ2-1	.	CASSERPRGSYNEQFF	TGTGCCAGCAGCGAACGGCCGAGAGGGTCCTACAATGAGCAGTTCTTC
TRBV7-9	TRBD1	TRBJ2-5	.	CASSSTRTGWETQYF	TGTGCCAGCAGTTCTACGCGGACAGGTTGGGAGACCCAGTACTTC
TRBV2	.	TRBJ1-6	many	CASSESGQSPLHF	TGTGCCAGCAGTGAATCAGGGCAGTCACCCCTCCACTTT
TRBV5-1	TRBD1	TRBJ2-7	once	CASSPRTGGDSYEQYF	TGCGCCAGCAGCCCACGGACAGGGGGCGATTCCTACGAGCAGTACTTC
TRBV7-3	.	TRBJ1-1	.	CASSPSAGTANTEAFF	TGTGCCAGCAGCCCCTCGGCAGGGACGGCTAACACTGAAGCTTTCTTT
TRBV18	.	TRBJ2-3	.	CASSPTGMDTQYF	TGTGCCAGCTCCCCTACAGGGATGGATACGCAGTATTTT
TRBV18	.	TRBJ2-3	.	CASTFTDTQYF	TGTGCCAGTACCTTCACAGATACGCAGTATTTT
TRBV7-9	.	TRBJ2-1	.	CASTSPEFDEQFF	TGTGCCAGCACCTCCCCCGAGTTTGATGAGCAGTTCTTC
TRBV27	.	TRBJ1-6	.	CASSFDRNPSPLHF	TGTGCCAGCAGTTTCGACAGAAACCCTTCACCCCTCCACTTT
TRBV5-1	TRBD1	TRBJ2-7	few	CASSLDRVGEEQYF	TGCGCCAGCAGCCTTGACAGGGTTGGCGAGGAGCAGTACTTC
TRBV19	.	TRBJ2-7	.	CASSPRLNSYEQYF	TGTGCCAGTAGTCCTCGGCTGAACTCCTACGAGCAGTACTTC
TRBV7-9	.	TRBJ2-5	.	CASSFSPARETQYF	TGTGCCAGCAGCTTCTCCCCCGCGCGGGAGACCCAGTACTTC
TRBV6-1	.	TRBJ1-2	.	CASRAATYGYTF	TGTGCCAGCCGGGCAGCGACCTATGGCTACACCTTC
TRBV5-6	.	TRBJ2-1	.	CASSGGRGWDEQFF	TGTGCCAGCAGCGGGGGCAGGGGATGGGATGAGCAGTTCTTC
TRBV6-6	TRBD2	TRBJ2-5	.	CAAGGLQETQYF	TGTGCCGCGGGGGGGCTCCAAGAGACCCAGTACTTC
TRBV30	.	TRBJ1-2	.	CAWSRDSNYGYTF	TGTGCCTGGAGTAGGGATTCTAACTATGGCTACACCTTC
TRBV28	.	TRBJ2-1	.	CASSLLSRRYNEQFF	TGTGCCAGCAGTTTATTGTCTAGGCGATACAATGAGCAGTTCTTC
TRBV7-3	TRBD2	TRBJ2-7	.	CASSAGGPYEQYF	TGTGCCAGCTCAGCGGGGGGTCCGTACGAGCAGTACTTC
TRBV5-1	.	TRBJ1-4	few	CASSRYGGHEEKLFF	TGCGCCAGCAGCCGGTATGGGGGGCACGAAGAAAAACTGTTTTTT
TRBV7-2	TRBD1	TRBJ1-1	.	CASSLAQGGTEAFF	TGTGCCAGCAGCTTAGCACAGGGGGGGACTGAAGCTTTCTTT
TRBV5-6	.	TRBJ1-5	.	CASRVDQPQHF	TGTGCCAGCAGGGTGGATCAGCCCCAGCATTTT
TRBV6-5	.	TRBJ1-1	.	CASSSGTVEAFF	TGTGCCAGCAGCTCCGGGACCGTGGAAGCTTTCTTT
TRBV10-2	TRBD1	TRBJ2-2	.	CASRIGGQGARELFF	TGCGCCAGCAGAATTGGGGGACAGGGGGCGCGGGAGCTGTTTTTT
TRBV7-2	.	TRBJ1-5	.	CASSPEGRGNQPQHF	TGTGCCAGCAGCCCCGAGGGCAGGGGTAATCAGCCCCAGCATTTT
TRBV5-1	.	TRBJ2-7	.	CASSLVGVGLGYEQYF	TGCGCCAGCAGCTTGGTGGGGGTAGGCTTGGGATACGAGCAGTACTTC